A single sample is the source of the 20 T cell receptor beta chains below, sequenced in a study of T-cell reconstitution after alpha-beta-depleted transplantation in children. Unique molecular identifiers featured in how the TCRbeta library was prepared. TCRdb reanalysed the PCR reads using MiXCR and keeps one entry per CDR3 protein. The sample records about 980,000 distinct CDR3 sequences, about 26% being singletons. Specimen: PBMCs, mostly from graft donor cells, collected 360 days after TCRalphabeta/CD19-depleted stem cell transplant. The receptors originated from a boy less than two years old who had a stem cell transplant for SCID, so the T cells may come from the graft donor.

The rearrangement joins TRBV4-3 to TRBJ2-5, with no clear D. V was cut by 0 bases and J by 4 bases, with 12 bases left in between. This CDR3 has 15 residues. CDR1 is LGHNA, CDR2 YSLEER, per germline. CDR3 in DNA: TGCGCCAGCAGCCAAGAGACGGTCGGAGTAGAGACCCAGTACTTC. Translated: CASSQETVGVETQYF.

The CDR3 here is CASSHEAADTQYF. In DNA form, the CDR3 reads TGTGCCAGCAGCCATGAGGCCGCAGATACGCAGTATTTT. The chain couples TRBV4-2 to TRBJ2-3, with no clear D. The CDR3 loop spans 13 amino acids. V dropped 3 bases and J dropped 4 bases, with 8 bases sitting between them. Germline loops: CDR1 LGHNA, CDR2 YNFKEQ.

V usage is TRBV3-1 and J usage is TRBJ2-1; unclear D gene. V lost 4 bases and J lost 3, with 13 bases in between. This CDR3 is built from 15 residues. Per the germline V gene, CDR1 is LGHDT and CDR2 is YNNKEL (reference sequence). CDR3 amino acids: CASSPLNGIYNEQFF. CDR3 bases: TGTGCCAGCAGCCCCCTCAACGGCATCTACAATGAGCAGTTCTTC.

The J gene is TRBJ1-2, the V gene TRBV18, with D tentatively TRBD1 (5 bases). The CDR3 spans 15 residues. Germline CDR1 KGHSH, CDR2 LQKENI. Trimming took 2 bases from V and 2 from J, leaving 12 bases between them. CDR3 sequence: CASSPGARENYGYTF. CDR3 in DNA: TGTGCCAGCTCACCAGGGGCCAGGGAAAACTATGGCTACACCTTC.

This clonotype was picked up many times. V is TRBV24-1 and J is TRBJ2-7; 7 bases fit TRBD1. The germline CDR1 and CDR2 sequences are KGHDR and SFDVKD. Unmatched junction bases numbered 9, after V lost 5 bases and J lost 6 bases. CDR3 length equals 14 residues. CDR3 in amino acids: CATSGGQVGGEQYF. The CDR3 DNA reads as TGTGCCACCAGTGGTGGACAGGTTGGGGGCGAGCAGTACTTC.

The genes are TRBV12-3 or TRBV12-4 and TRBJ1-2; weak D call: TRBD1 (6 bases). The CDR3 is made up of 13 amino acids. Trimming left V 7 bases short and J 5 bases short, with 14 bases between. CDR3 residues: CASTLGGAYGYTF. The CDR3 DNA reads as TGTGCCAGCACCCTAGGGGGGGCTTATGGCTACACCTTC.

CDR3 loop: CASSSRDRAGTEAFF. In DNA, the CDR3 is TGCGCCAGCAGCTCCCGGGACAGGGCGGGAACTGAAGCTTTCTTT. The chain joins TRBV5-1 to TRBJ1-1, with 9 bases aligning to TRBD1. The CDR3 length is 15 residues. Germline V CDR1 and CDR2: SGHRS, YFSETQ. Trimming removed 3 bases from V and 5 bases from J; junction bases left unmatched: 8.

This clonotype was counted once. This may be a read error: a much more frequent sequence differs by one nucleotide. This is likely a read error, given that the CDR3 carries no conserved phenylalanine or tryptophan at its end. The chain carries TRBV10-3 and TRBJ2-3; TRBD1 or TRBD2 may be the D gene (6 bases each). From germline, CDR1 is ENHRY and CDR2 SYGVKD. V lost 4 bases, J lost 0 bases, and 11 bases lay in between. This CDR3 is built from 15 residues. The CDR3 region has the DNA TGTGCCATCAGTGGTGTAGGGGGGAGCACAGATACGCAGTATTGT. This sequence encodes CAISGVGGSTDTQYC.

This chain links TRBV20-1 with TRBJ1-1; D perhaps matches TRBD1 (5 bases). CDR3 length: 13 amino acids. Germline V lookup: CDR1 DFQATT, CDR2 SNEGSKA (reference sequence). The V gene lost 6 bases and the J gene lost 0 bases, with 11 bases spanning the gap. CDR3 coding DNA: TGCAGTGCGAACCGGGGGGTGAACACTGAAGCTTTCTTT. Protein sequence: CSANRGVNTEAFF.

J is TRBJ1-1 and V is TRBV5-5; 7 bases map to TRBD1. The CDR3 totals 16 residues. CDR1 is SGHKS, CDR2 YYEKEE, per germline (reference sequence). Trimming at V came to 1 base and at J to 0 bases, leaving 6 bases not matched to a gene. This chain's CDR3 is CASSLRQGVMNTEAFF. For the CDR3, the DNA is TGTGCCAGCAGCTTGCGGCAGGGGGTCATGAACACTGAAGCTTTCTTT.

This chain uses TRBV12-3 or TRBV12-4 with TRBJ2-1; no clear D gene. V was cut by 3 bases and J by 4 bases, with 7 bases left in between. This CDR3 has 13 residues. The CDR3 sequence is CASSFSRYNEQFF. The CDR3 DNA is TGTGCCAGCAGTTTCTCTAGGTACAATGAGCAGTTCTTC.

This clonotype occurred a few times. The CDR3 region has the DNA TGTGCCAGCAGCTTAGGGCAGGGACCCCTAAATGAGCAGTTCTTC. It specifies CASSLGQGPLNEQFF. The rearrangement joins TRBV7-6 to TRBJ2-1; D may match TRBD1 or TRBD2 (5 bases each). Germline CDR1 is SGHVS and CDR2 is FNYEAQ. This CDR3 is built from 15 residues. With 1 base removed from V and 7 bases from J, the gap between germline ends came to 14 bases.

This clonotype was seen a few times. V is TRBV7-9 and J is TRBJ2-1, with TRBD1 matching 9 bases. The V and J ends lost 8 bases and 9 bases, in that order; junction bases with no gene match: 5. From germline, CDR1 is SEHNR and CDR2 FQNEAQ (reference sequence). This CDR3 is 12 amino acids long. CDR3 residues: CASLNRGPEQFF. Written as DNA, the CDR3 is TGTGCCAGCTTAAACAGGGGGCCTGAGCAGTTCTTC.

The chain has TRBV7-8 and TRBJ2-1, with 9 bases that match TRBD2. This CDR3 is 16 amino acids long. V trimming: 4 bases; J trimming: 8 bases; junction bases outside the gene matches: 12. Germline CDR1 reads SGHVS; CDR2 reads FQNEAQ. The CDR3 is CASSSFQSGGKYEQFF. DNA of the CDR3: TGTGCCAGCAGCTCCTTCCAAAGCGGGGGGAAATATGAGCAGTTCTTC. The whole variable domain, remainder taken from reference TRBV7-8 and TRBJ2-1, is GAGVSQSPRYKVAKRGQDVALRCDPISGHVSLFWYQQALGQGPEFLTYFQNEAQLDKSGLPSDRFFAERPEGSVSTLKIQRTQQEDSAVYLCASSSFQSGGKYEQFFGPGTRLTVL.

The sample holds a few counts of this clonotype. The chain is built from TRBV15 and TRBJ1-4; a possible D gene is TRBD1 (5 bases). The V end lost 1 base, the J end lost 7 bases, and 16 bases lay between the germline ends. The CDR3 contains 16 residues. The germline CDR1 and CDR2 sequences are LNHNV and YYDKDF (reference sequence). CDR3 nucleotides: TGTGCCACCAGCAGAGTGTTGGGGCAGGGCCTTGAAAAACTGTTTTTT. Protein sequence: CATSRVLGQGLEKLFF.

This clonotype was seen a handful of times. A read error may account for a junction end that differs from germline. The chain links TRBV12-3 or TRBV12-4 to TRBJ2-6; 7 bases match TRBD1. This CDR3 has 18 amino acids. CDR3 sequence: CASTQGQLTNSRANVLTF. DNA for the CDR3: TGTGCCAGCACCCAGGGACAGCTTACCAACTCTCGGGCCAACGTCCTGACTTTC.

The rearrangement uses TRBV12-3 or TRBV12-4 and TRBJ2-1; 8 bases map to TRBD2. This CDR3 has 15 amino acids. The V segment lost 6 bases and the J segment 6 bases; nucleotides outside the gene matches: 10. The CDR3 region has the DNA TGTGCCAGCAGAACGGGACTAGTAGGGGGCAATGAGCAGTTCTTC. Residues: CASRTGLVGGNEQFF.

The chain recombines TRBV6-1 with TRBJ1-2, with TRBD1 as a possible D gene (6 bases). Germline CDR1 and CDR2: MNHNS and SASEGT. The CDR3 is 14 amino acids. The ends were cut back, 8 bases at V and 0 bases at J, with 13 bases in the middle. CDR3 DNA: TGTGCCAGCGTCCGGGACACTCCTAACTATGGCTACACCTTC. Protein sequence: CASVRDTPNYGYTF.

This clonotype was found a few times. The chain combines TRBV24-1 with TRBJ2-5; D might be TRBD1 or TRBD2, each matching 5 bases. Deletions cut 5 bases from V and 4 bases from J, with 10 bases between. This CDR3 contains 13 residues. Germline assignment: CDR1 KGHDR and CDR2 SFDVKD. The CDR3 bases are TGTGCCACCAGTGCCCCGGGACGAGAGACCCAGTACTTC. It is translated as CATSAPGRETQYF.

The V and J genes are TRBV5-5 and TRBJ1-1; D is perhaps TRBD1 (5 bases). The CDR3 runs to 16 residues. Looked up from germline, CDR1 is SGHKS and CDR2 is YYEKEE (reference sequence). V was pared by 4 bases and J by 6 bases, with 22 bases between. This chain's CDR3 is CASSQTYMRGLAEAFF. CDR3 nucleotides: TGTGCCAGCAGCCAAACCTACATGAGGGGACTCGCTGAAGCTTTCTTT.